A single sample gave rise to the 5 T cell receptor beta chains below, sequenced in a study of blood T cell repertoires in COVID-19. Data came from immunoSEQ multiplex PCR; TCRdb stores just in-frame clones and leaves some out. The repertoire holds 25,000 to 30,000 clones, 70% to 90% seen once, with 25% to 30% in the top ten. Input material: peripheral blood. These receptors were collected from a woman older than 75 with COVID-19, enrolled during active disease.

The chain employs TRBV3-1 (or the pseudogene TRBV3-2) and TRBJ1-5; 10 bases fit TRBD1. CDR1 LGHDT and CDR2 YNNKEL come from the germline V gene (reference sequence). The CDR3 sequence is 13 residues long. Germline trimming cut 8 bases from V and 2 bases from J; bases unmatched to any gene: 0. The chain's CDR3 is CASGQGGNQPQHF. The CDR3 coding sequence is TGTGCCAGCGGACAGGGGGGCAATCAGCCCCAGCATTTT.

The V and J genes are TRBV2 and TRBJ2-5; D is undetermined. V lost 2 bases, J lost 5 bases, and 9 bases lay in between. Germline CDR1 SNHLY, CDR2 FYNNEI. There are 13 residues in the CDR3. This CDR3 reads CASSETGTETQYF. Written as DNA, the CDR3 is TGTGCCAGCAGTGAAACGGGTACGGAGACCCAGTACTTC.

This rearrangement joins TRBV7-2 to TRBJ2-7; D perhaps matches TRBD1 (5 bases). Trimming pared 3 bases from V and 7 bases from J, leaving 10 bases between. Germline values: CDR1 SGHTA, CDR2 FQGNSA. CDR3 length equals 12 residues. CDR3 residues: CASSFRVGEQYF. DNA for the CDR3: TGTGCCAGCAGCTTCAGGGTAGGAGAGCAGTACTTC.

V is TRBV7-2 and J is TRBJ2-1, with a tentative D call TRBD2 (5 bases). CDR3 length: 14 amino acids. V lost 11 bases to trimming and J lost 0 bases, with 14 bases between them. The germline CDR1 and CDR2 sequences are SGHTA and FQGNSA. The CDR3 loop reads CASYRGSSYNEQFF. Here the CDR3 DNA reads TGTGCCTCCTACCGGGGTAGCTCCTACAATGAGCAGTTCTTC.

The V call is TRBV3-1 (or the pseudogene TRBV3-2), the J call TRBJ1-2; weak D call: TRBD1 (5 bases). This CDR3 comprises 14 residues. V gave up 1 base and J gave up 2 bases, with 8 bases separating them. Germline V gene sequence: CDR1 LGHDT, CDR2 YNNKEL (reference sequence). CDR3 residues: CASSQGDYNYGYTF. The CDR3 DNA follows: TGTGCCAGCAGCCAAGGGGACTACAACTATGGCTACACCTTC.